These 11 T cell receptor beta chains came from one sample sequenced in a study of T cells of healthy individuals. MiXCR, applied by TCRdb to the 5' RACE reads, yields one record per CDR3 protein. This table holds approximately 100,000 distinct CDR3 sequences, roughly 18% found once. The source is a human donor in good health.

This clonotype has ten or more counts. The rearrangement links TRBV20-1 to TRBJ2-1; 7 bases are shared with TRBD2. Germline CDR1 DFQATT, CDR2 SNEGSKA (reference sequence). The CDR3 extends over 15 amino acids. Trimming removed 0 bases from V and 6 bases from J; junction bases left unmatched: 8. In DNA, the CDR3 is TGCAGTGCTAGAGATCGGGGCGGGAGTCCCAATGAGCAGTTCTTC. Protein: CSARDRGGSPNEQFF.

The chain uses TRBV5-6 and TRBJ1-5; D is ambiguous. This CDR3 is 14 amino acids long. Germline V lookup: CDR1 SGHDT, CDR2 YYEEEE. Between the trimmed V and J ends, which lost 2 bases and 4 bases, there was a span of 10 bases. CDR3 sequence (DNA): TGTGCCAGCAGCTTATATTCCGAAAATCAGCCCCAGCATTTT. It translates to CASSLYSENQPQHF.

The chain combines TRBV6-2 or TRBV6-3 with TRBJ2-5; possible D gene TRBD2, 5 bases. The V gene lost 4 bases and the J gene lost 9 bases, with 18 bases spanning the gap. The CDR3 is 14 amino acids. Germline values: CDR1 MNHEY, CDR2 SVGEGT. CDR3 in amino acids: CASSFGDYPWAQYF. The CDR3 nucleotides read TGTGCCAGCAGTTTCGGTGACTACCCCTGGGCCCAGTACTTC.

CDR3 residues: CASSSGTGDFYEQYF. CDR3 nucleotides: TGTGCCAGCAGCTCCGGGACAGGCGACTTTTACGAGCAGTACTTC. This rearrangement joins TRBV6-5 to TRBJ2-7; 8 bases match TRBD1. CDR1 and CDR2 from the germline V gene are MNHEY and SVGAGI. This CDR3 is built from 15 residues. V shed 6 bases, J shed 4 bases, and the junction held 11 bases outside the gene matches.

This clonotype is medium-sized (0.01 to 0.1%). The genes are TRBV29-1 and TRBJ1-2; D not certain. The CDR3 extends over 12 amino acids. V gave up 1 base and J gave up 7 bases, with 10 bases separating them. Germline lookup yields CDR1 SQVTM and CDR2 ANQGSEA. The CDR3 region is CSVEVGRVGYTF. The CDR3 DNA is TGCAGCGTTGAAGTGGGGAGGGTTGGCTACACCTTC.

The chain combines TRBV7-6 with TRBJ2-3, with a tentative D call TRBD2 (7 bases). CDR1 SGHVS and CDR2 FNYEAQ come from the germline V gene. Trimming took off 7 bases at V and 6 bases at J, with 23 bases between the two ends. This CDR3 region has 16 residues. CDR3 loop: CASTRFFGRGSDTQYF. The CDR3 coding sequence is TGTGCCAGCACCCGTTTTTTTGGGAGGGGGTCTGATACGCAGTATTTT.

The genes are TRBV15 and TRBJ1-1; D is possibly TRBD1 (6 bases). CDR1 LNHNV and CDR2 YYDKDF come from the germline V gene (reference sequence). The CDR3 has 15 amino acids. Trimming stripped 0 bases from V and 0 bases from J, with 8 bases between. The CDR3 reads CATSREGTLNTEAFF. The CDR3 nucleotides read TGTGCCACCAGCAGAGAAGGGACACTGAACACTGAAGCTTTCTTT.

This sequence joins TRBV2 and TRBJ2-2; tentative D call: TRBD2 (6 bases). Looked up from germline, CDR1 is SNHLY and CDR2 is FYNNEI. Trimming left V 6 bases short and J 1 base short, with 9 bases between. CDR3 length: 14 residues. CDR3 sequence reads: CASSGTGNTGELFF. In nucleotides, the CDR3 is TGTGCCAGCAGCGGGACTGGGAACACCGGGGAGCTGTTTTTT.

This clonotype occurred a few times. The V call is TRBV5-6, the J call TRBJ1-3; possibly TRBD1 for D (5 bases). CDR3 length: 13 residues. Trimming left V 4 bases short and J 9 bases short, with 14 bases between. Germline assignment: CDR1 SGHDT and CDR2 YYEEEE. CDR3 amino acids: CASSLEPGTTIYF. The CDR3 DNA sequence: TGTGCCAGCAGCCTGGAGCCAGGGACCACCATATATTTT.

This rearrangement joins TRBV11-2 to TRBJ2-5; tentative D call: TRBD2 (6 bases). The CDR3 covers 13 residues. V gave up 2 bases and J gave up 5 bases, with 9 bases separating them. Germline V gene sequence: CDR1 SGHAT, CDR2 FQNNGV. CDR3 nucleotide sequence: TGTGCCAGCAGCTTAATAGCGGTGGAGACCCAGTACTTC. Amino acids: CASSLIAVETQYF.

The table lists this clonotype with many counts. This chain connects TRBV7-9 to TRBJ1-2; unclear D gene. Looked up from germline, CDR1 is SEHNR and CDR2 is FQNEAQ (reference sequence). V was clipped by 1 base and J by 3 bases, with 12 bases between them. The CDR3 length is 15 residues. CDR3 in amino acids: CASSLVWQLHYGYTF. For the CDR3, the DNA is TGTGCCAGCAGCTTAGTATGGCAGCTTCACTATGGCTACACCTTC.